This T cell receptor beta chain came from a study of cytomegalovirus exposure and HLA in healthy donors. Study results and limitations: Most sequenced TCRs were rare (though some public TCRs occurred in many donors).

In the PCR, 60 Vbeta and 13 Jbeta primers were used. The repertoire was sequenced with immunoSEQ multiplex PCR; TCRdb's copy has only in-frame clones and lacks some. The table includes around 140,000 clones, 76% detected once. Germline CDR1 is LNHDA and CDR2 is SQIVND (reference sequence). CDR3 length: 17 residues. Unmatched junction bases numbered 9, after V lost 5 bases and J lost 2 bases. Notes on this clone: No antigen is known for it.

This clonotype was sampled from a female donor in good health and CMV-seropositive. V usage is TRBV19 and J usage is TRBJ1-5, with 10 bases fitting TRBD1. Sequenced input: PBMCs. The CDR3 reads CASSLRDRGGGNQPQHF. The CDR3 DNA is TGTGCCAGTAGTCTCCGGGACAGGGGTGGTGGCAATCAGCCCCAGCATTTT.